This T cell receptor (beta chain) was sequenced during a study of identical twins. Unique molecular identifiers were in the cDNA, with template-switch universal primer binding. TCRdb reanalysed the 5' RACE reads using MiXCR and keeps one entry per CDR3 protein. This table has about 470,000 distinct CDR3 sequences, less than 25% appearing once. This clonotype was counted only a few times. V gave up 0 bases and J gave up 8 bases; unmatched junction bases: 9. CDR3 length equals 16 residues. Germline V gives CDR1 SGHRS, CDR2 YFSETQ. A further study also used this sample, focusing on T cells expressing NK-cell markers. This second study says: The study sequenced eight donors, seven HCMV-seropositive and one seronegative.

The rearrangement joins TRBV5-1 to TRBJ1-2; TRBD1 aligns across 11 bases. The receptor was isolated from a woman aged 18-30 years in good health. The specimen sequenced was CD4+ T cells sorted from blood. The CDR3 region has the DNA TGCGCCAGCAGCTTGGCCGGACAGGGGGCGAATAGGGGCTACACCTTC. It specifies CASSLAGQGANRGYTF.